This T cell receptor beta chain was profiled in a study of control samples from healthy donors and cancer patients. This table comes from immunoSEQ multiplex PCR, and its TCRdb copy is limited to in-frame clones, with some not included. This table holds 45,000 to 55,000 clones, about 94% found once. The CDR3 is 13 amino acids. The germline V gene encodes CDR1 SGDLS and CDR2 YYNGEE. V lost 0 bases to trimming and J lost 4 bases, with 4 bases between them. The source is a woman aged 45-65 years with head and neck cancer. Input material: PBMCs. The chain uses TRBV9 and TRBJ2-2; D unclear. Written as DNA, the CDR3 is TGTGCCAGCAGCGTAGGATTCACCGGGGAGCTGTTTTTT. It specifies CASSVGFTGELFF.